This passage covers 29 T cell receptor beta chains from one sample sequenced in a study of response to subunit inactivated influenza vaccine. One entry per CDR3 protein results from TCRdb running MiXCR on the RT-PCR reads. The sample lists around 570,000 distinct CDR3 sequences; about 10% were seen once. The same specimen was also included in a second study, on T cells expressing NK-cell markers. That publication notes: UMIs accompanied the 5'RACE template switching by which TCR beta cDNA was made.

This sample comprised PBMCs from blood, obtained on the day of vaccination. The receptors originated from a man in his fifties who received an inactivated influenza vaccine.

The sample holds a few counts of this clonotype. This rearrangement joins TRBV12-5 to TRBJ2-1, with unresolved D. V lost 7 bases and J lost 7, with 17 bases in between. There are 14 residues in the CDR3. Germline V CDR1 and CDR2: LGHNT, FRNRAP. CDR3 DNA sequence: TGTGCTAGTGCCCCTCCAACTCTGTTGAATGAGCAGTTCTTC. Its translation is CASAPPTLLNEQFF.

The CDR3 reads CSARDLRTGDGYTF. The DNA for the CDR3 is TGCAGTGCTAGAGATCTCAGGACAGGGGATGGCTACACCTTC. The V gene is TRBV20-1, the J gene TRBJ1-2; 9 nucleotides line up with TRBD1. Germline trimming cut 0 bases from V and 6 bases from J; bases unmatched to any gene: 5. The CDR3 covers 14 residues. Looked up from germline, CDR1 is DFQATT and CDR2 is SNEGSKA (reference sequence).

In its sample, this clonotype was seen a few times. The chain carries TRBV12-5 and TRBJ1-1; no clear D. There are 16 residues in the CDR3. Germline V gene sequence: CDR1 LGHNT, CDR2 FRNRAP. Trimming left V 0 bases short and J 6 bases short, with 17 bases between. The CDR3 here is CASGLVYGREVPEAFF. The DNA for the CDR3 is TGTGCTAGTGGTTTGGTATACGGCAGAGAGGTCCCTGAAGCTTTCTTT.

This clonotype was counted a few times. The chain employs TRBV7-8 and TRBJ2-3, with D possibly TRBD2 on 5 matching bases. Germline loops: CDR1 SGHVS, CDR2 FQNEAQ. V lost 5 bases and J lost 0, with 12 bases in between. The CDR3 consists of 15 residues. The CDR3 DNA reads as TGTGCCAGCAGCCCGACGCGGACTAGCACAGATACGCAGTATTTT. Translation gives CASSPTRTSTDTQYF.

The CDR3 DNA follows: TGCGCCAGCAGCCAAGCCGGGACAGGTACCTACGAGCAGTACTTC. Translating gives CASSQAGTGTYEQYF. V gene TRBV4-1 combines with J gene TRBJ2-7, with TRBD1 identical over 8 bases. The V segment lost 1 base and the J segment 2 bases; nucleotides outside the gene matches: 4. The CDR3 consists of 15 residues. Germline CDR1 is MGHRA and CDR2 is YSYEKL.

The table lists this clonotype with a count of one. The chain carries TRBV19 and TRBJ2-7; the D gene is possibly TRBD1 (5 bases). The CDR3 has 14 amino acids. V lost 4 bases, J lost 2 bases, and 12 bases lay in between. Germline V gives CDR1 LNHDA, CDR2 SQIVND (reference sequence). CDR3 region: CASSRVAGPYEQYF. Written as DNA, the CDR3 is TGTGCCAGTAGTAGGGTGGCAGGGCCCTACGAGCAGTACTTC.

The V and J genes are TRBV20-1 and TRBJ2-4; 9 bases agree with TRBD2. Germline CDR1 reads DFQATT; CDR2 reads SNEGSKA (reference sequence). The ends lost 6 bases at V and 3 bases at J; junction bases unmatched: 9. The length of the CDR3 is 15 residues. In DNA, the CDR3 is TGCAGTGCCCCTACGACTAGCGGCTACAAAAACATTCAGTACTTC. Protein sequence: CSAPTTSGYKNIQYF.

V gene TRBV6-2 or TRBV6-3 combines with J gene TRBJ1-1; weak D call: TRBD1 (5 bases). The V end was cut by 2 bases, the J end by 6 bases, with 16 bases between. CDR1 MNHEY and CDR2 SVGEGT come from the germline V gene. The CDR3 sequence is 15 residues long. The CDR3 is CASSYPPLGDAEAFF. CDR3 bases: TGTGCCAGCAGTTACCCACCCCTCGGGGACGCTGAAGCTTTCTTT.

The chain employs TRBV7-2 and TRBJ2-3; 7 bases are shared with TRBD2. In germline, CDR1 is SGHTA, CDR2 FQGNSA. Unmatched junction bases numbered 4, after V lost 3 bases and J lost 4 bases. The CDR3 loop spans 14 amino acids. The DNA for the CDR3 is TGTGCCAGCAGCTTGGGAGGGATTGCAGATACGCAGTATTTT. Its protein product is CASSLGGIADTQYF.

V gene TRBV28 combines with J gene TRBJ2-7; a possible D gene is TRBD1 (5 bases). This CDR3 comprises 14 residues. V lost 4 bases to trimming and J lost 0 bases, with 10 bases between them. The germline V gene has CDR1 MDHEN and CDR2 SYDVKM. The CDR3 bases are TGTGCCAGCAGTTCCTACCAGGGCTCCTACGAGCAGTACTTC. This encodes CASSSYQGSYEQYF.

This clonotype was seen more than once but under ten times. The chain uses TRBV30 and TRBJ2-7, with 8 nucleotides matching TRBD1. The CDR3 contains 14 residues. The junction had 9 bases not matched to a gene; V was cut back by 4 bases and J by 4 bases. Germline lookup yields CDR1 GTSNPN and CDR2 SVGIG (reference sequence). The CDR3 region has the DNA TGTGCCTGGACTCCGGACAGGGTCCTGTACGAGCAGTACTTC. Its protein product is CAWTPDRVLYEQYF.

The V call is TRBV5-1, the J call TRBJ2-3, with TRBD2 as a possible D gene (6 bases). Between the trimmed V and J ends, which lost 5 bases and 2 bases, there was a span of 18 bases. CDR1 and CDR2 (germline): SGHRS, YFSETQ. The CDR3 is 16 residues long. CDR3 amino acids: CASRGGSGSHTDTQYF. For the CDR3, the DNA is TGCGCCAGCAGGGGGGGTAGCGGTTCCCACACAGATACGCAGTATTTT.

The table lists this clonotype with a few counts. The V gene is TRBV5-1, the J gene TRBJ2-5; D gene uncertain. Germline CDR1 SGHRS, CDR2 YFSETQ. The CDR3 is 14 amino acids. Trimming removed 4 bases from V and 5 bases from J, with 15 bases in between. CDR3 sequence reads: CASSTHSEKETQYF. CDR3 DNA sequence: TGCGCCAGCAGCACTCATTCGGAGAAGGAGACCCAGTACTTC.

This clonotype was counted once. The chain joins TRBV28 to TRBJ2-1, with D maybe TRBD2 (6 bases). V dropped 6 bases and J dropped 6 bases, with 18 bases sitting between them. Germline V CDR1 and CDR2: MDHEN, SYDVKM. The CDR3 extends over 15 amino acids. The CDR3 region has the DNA TGTGCCAGCAGACTCCTACCCTTCGGGGGCAATGAGCAGTTCTTC. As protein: CASRLLPFGGNEQFF.

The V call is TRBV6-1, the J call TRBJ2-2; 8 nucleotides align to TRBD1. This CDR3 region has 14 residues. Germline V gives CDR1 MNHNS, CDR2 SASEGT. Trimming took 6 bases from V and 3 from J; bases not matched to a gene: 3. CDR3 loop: CASRIQGDTGELFF. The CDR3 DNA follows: TGTGCCAGCAGGATACAGGGGGACACCGGGGAGCTGTTTTTT.

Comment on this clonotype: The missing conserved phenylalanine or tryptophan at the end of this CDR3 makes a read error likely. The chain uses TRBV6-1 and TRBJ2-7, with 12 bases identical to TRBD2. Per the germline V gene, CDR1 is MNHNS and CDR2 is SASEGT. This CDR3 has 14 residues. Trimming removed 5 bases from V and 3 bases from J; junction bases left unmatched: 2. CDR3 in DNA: TGTGCCAGCAGTCGGACTAGCGGGGTCTACGAGCAGTACTTA. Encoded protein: CASSRTSGVYEQYL.

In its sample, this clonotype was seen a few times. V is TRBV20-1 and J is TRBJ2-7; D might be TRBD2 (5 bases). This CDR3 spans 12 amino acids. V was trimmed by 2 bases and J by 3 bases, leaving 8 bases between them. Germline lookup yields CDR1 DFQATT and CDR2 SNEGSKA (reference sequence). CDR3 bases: TGCAGTGCTAGACCAACTAGCTACGAGCAGTACTTC. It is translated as CSARPTSYEQYF.

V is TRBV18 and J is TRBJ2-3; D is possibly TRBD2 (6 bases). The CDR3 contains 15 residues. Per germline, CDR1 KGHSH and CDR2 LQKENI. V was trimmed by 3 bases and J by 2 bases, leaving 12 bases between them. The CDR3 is CASSPNGDSTDTQYF. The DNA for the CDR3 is TGTGCCAGCTCACCTAACGGGGACTCCACAGATACGCAGTATTTT. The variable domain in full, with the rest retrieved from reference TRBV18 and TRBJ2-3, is NAGVMQNPRHLVRRRGQEARLRCSPMKGHSHVYWYRQLPEEGLKFMVYLQKENIIDESGMPKERFSAEFPKEGPSILRIQQVVRGDSAAYFCASSPNGDSTDTQYFGPGTRLTVL.

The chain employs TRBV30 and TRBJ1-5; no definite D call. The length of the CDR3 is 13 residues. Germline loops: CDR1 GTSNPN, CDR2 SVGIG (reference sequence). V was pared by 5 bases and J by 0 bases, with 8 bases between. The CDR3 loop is CAWAVDSNQPQHF. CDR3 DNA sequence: TGTGCCTGGGCCGTGGATAGCAATCAGCCCCAGCATTTT.

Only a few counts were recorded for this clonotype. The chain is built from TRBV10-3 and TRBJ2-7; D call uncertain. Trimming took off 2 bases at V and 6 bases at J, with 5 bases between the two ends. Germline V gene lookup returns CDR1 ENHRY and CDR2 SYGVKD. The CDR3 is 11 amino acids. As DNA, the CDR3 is TGTGCCATCAGTGAGGTTCTCGAGCAGTACTTC. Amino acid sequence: CAISEVLEQYF.

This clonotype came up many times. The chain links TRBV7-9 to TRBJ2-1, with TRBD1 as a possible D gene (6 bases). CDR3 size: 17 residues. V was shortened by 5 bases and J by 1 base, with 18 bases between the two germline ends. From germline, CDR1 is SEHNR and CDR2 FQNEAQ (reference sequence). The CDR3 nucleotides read TGTGCCAGCAGCCCCCGGTTCGGGACACCTTCCTACAATGAGCAGTTCTTC. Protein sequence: CASSPRFGTPSYNEQFF. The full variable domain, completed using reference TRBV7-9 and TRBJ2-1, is DTGVSQNPRHKITKRGQNVTFRCDPISEHNRLYWYRQTLGQGPEFLTYFQNEAQLEKSRLLSDRFSAERPKGSFSTLEIQRTEQGDSAMYLCASSPRFGTPSYNEQFFGPGTRLTVL.

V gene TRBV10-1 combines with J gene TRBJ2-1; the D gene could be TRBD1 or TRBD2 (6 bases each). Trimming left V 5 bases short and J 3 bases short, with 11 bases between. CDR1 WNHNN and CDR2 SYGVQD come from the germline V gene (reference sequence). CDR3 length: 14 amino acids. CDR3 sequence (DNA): TGCGCCAGCAGTTCTAGGGGGGTCTACAATGAGCAGTTCTTC. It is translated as CASSSRGVYNEQFF.

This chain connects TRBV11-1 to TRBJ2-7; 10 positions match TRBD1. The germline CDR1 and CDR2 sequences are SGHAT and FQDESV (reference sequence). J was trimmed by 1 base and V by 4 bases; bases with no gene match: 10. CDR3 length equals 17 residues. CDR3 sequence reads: CASSSPKTDRGSYEQYF. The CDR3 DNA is TGTGCCAGCAGCTCGCCGAAGACGGACAGGGGGTCCTACGAGCAGTACTTC.

The CDR3 DNA follows: TGCAGTCCGGAACAGGGGGCGAGTTTGAACACTGAAGCTTTCTTT. Amino acid sequence: CSPEQGASLNTEAFF. V usage is TRBV20-1 and J usage is TRBJ1-1, with 9 bases that match TRBD1. The length of the CDR3 is 15 residues. CDR1 is DFQATT, CDR2 SNEGSKA, per germline (reference sequence). V gave up 8 bases and J gave up 0 bases; unmatched junction bases: 10.

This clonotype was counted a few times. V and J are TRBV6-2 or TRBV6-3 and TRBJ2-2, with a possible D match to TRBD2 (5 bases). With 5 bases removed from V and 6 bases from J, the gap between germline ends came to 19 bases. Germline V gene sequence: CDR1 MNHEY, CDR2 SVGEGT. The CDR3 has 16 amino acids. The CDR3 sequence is CASSRTGSGVSGELFF. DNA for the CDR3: TGTGCCAGCAGTAGGACGGGGTCCGGTGTTTCCGGGGAGCTGTTTTTT.

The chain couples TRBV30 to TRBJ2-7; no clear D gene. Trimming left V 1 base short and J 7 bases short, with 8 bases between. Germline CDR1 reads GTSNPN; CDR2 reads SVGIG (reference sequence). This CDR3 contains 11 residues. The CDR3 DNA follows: TGTGCCTGGAGTGAATACACTGAGCAGTACTTC. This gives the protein CAWSEYTEQYF.

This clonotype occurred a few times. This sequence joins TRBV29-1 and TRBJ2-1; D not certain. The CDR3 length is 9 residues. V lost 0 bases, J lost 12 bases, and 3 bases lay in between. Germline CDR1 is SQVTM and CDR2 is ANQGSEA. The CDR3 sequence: CSVEDGQFF. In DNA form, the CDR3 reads TGCAGCGTTGAAGATGGGCAGTTCTTC.

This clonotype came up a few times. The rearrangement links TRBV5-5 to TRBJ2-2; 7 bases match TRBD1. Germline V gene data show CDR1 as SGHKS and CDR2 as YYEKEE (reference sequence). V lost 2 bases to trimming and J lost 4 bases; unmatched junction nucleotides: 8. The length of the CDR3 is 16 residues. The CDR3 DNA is TGTGCCAGCAGCTTTTCAGGGGGTGAGATCACCGGGGAGCTGTTTTTT. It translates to CASSFSGGEITGELFF. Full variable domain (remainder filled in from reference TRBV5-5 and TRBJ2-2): DAGVTQSPTHLIKTRGQQVTLRCSPISGHKSVSWYQQVLGQGPQFIFQYYEKEERGRGNFPDRFSARQFPNYSSELNVNALLLGDSALYLCASSFSGGEITGELFFGEGSRLTVL.

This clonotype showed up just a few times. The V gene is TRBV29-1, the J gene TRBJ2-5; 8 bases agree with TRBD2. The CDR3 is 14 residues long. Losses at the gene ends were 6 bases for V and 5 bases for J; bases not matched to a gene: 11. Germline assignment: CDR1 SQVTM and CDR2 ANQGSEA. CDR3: CSVTREGHVETQYF. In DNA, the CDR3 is TGCAGCGTCACCCGGGAGGGCCATGTCGAGACCCAGTACTTC.